What follows are 25 T cell receptor beta chains derived from one specimen sequenced in a study of blood T cell repertoires in COVID-19. The protocol was immunoSEQ multiplex PCR, while the TCRdb copy is restricted to in-frame clones and leaves out a portion. The sample has 390,000 or so clones; around 83% are singletons. The sequencing input was PBMCs or T cells enriched from blood (not recorded which). These TCRs come from a woman between 50 and 59 years old who had recovered from COVID-19.

A few counts support this clone. The chain is built from TRBV11-3 and TRBJ1-6, with D perhaps matching TRBD1 (5 bases). Germline V gives CDR1 SGHNT, CDR2 YENEEA. This CDR3 is built from 16 residues. V lost 0 bases and J lost 9, with 15 bases in between. The CDR3 protein is CASSLDVGPGGSPLHF. CDR3 nucleotide sequence: TGTGCCAGCAGCTTAGATGTCGGGCCCGGGGGTTCACCCCTCCACTTT.

This chain joins TRBV19 and TRBJ1-2; 7 bases line up with TRBD1. J was trimmed by 1 base and V by 4 bases; bases with no gene match: 9. Looked up from germline, CDR1 is LNHDA and CDR2 is SQIVND (reference sequence). This CDR3 is built from 16 residues. The CDR3 is CASSTSDRLINYGYTF. The CDR3 nucleotides are TGTGCCAGTAGTACCTCGGACAGGTTAATTAACTATGGCTACACCTTC. Together with reference TRBV19 and TRBJ1-2, the CDR3 gives the full variable domain: DGGITQSPKYLFRKEGQNVTLSCEQNLNHDAMYWYRQDPGQGLRLIYYSQIVNDFQKGDIAEGYSVSREKKESFPLTVTSAQKNPTAFYLCASSTSDRLINYGYTFGSGTRLTVV.

This rearrangement joins TRBV6-1 to TRBJ2-7; tentatively, D is TRBD1 (5 bases). This CDR3 contains 14 residues. Trimming pared 3 bases from V and 1 base from J, leaving 10 bases between. The germline gives CDR1 MNHNS, CDR2 SASEGT. CDR3 bases: TGTGCCAGCAGTGACACGACAGCTTCCTACGAGCAGTACTTC. Amino acids: CASSDTTASYEQYF.

The rearrangement links TRBV5-1 to TRBJ2-5; TRBD1 matches 7 bases. Germline V gives CDR1 SGHRS, CDR2 YFSETQ. The CDR3 runs to 16 residues. V lost 6 bases and J lost 4; bases outside the gene matches: 15. The CDR3 region has the DNA TGCGCCAGCAAAGCCGGGACAGCAACCTGGGGAGAGACCCAGTACTTC. It is translated as CASKAGTATWGETQYF. Full variable domain (outside the CDR3, taken from reference TRBV5-1 and TRBJ2-5): KAGVTQTPRYLIKTRGQQVTLSCSPISGHRSVSWYQQTPGQGLQFLFEYFSETQRNKGNFPGRFSGRQFSNSRSEMNVSTLELGDSALYLCASKAGTATWGETQYFGPGTRLLVL.

This clone has only one observation. The chain couples TRBV3-1 (or the pseudogene TRBV3-2) to TRBJ2-6, with D possibly TRBD1 on 6 matching bases. CDR3 length: 17 amino acids. Germline V gene data show CDR1 as LGHDT and CDR2 as YNNKEL (reference sequence). The V end lost 4 bases, the J end lost 0 bases, and 13 bases lay between the germline ends. CDR3 nucleotide sequence: TGTGCCAGCAGCCGTGGCAGGGGAACCTCTGGGGCCAACGTCCTGACTTTC. As protein: CASSRGRGTSGANVLTF.

The chain recombines TRBV5-6 with TRBJ2-7; TRBD1 matches at 8 bases. V shed 3 bases, J shed 1 base, and the junction held 3 bases outside the gene matches. Germline CDR1 is SGHDT and CDR2 is YYEEEE. CDR3 length: 14 residues. CDR3 nucleotide sequence: TGTGCCAGCAGCTCCTGGACAGGGTCCTACGAGCAGTACTTC. Translation gives CASSSWTGSYEQYF.

The genes are TRBV9 and TRBJ1-2; 7 positions agree with TRBD1. Looked up from germline, CDR1 is SGDLS and CDR2 is YYNGEE. The ends lost 3 bases at V and 9 bases at J; junction bases unmatched: 8. The CDR3 is 13 amino acids. The CDR3 region is CASSAGDRDRYTF. The CDR3 bases are TGTGCCAGCAGCGCCGGCGACAGGGATCGCTACACCTTC.

V usage is TRBV11-1 and J usage is TRBJ1-2; 7 nucleotides align to TRBD1. The CDR3 totals 13 residues. Per germline, CDR1 SGHAT and CDR2 FQDESV (reference sequence). The ends lost 5 bases at V and 5 bases at J; junction bases unmatched: 5. CDR3 DNA: TGTGCCAGCAGCCCCGGACAGGAATATGGCTACACCTTC. Protein sequence: CASSPGQEYGYTF.

The J gene is TRBJ2-3, the V gene TRBV15, with D uncertain. Germline values: CDR1 LNHNV, CDR2 YYDKDF (reference sequence). CDR3 length: 13 residues. Deletions cut 1 base from V and 4 bases from J, with 6 bases between. The CDR3 DNA is TGTGCCACCAGCAGAGCACAGTCAGATACGCAGTATTTT. Translated: CATSRAQSDTQYF.

The sample holds one count of this clone. This chain links TRBV3-1 (or the pseudogene TRBV3-2) with TRBJ2-7; 8 positions match TRBD1. The CDR3 is made up of 13 amino acids. Germline CDR1 and CDR2: LGHDT and YNNKEL (reference sequence). V gave up 0 bases and J gave up 7 bases; unmatched junction bases: 2. The CDR3 here is CASSQDRQGEQYF. CDR3 nucleotides: TGTGCCAGCAGCCAAGATAGACAGGGGGAGCAGTACTTC.

V is TRBV12-3 or TRBV12-4 and J is TRBJ2-1, with 8 positions matching TRBD2. V dropped 6 bases and J dropped 10; count of bases not matched to a gene: 5. The CDR3 is 12 residues long. The CDR3 DNA is TGTGCCAGCAGCCCGACTAGCGTGGAGCAGTTCTTC. Translation: CASSPTSVEQFF.

The rearrangement uses TRBV3-1 (or the pseudogene TRBV3-2) and TRBJ2-3; D possibly corresponds to TRBD1 (6 bases). CDR3 length: 16 amino acids. V lost 4 bases to trimming and J lost 1 base, with 15 bases between them. Germline CDR1 reads LGHDT; CDR2 reads YNNKEL (reference sequence). This chain's CDR3 is CASSPRGGRGTDTQYF. DNA of the CDR3: TGTGCCAGCAGCCCCCGTGGGGGCCGGGGCACAGATACGCAGTATTTT.

This clone was seen a single time. The chain combines TRBV7-2 with TRBJ2-3, with TRBD2 matching over 7 bases. J gave up 3 bases and V 2 bases, and 5 bases lay outside the gene matches. From germline, CDR1 is SGHTA and CDR2 FQGNSA. The CDR3 sequence is 15 residues long. This CDR3 is CASSLWGGGTDTQYF. In nucleotides, the CDR3 is TGTGCCAGCAGCTTATGGGGCGGGGGAACAGATACGCAGTATTTT.

The chain joins TRBV5-1 to TRBJ2-5, with D unclear. V was pared by 9 bases and J by 0 bases, with 12 bases between. CDR1 and CDR2 from the germline V gene are SGHRS and YFSETQ. The CDR3 extends over 13 amino acids. CDR3 sequence (DNA): TGCGCCACCAGGATAGACTACCAAGAGACCCAGTACTTC. Protein product: CATRIDYQETQYF.

V usage is TRBV4-3 and J usage is TRBJ1-1; tentative D call: TRBD1 (5 bases). The germline V gene has CDR1 LGHNA and CDR2 YSLEER. This CDR3 comprises 16 residues. V lost 0 bases to trimming and J lost 4 bases, with 15 bases between them. The CDR3 DNA sequence: TGCGCCAGCAGCCAAGATTCGGTCAGGGTCGTCACTGAAGCTTTCTTT. Its translation: CASSQDSVRVVTEAFF.

This chain uses TRBV3-1 (or the pseudogene TRBV3-2) with TRBJ2-5; TRBD2 matches at 11 bases. Per the germline V gene, CDR1 is LGHDT and CDR2 is YNNKEL (reference sequence). The V segment lost 3 bases and the J segment 9 bases; nucleotides outside the gene matches: 6. This CDR3 is built from 14 residues. In nucleotides, the CDR3 is TGTGCCAGCAGCCAGGGGACTAGCGGCGTGTCCCAGTACTTC. The encoded protein is CASSQGTSGVSQYF.

This sequence joins TRBV7-2 and TRBJ2-7; 7 nucleotides align to TRBD2. CDR3 size: 15 residues. V was pared by 4 bases and J by 0 bases, with 6 bases of the junction left unmatched. Germline CDR1 and CDR2: SGHTA and FQGNSA. The DNA for the CDR3 is TGTGCCAGCAGCTCGCAGCCGGGGGGCTCCTACGAGCAGTACTTC. Translation: CASSSQPGGSYEQYF. Variable domain in full (rest from reference TRBV7-2 and TRBJ2-7): GAGVSQSPSNKVTEKGKDVELRCDPISGHTALYWYRQSLGQGLEFLIYFQGNSAPDKSGLPSDRFSAERTGGSVSTLTIQRTQQEDSAVYLCASSSQPGGSYEQYFGPGTRLTVT.

The rearrangement uses TRBV27 and TRBJ1-6; no clear D gene. The V gene lost 5 bases and the J gene lost 10 bases, with 12 bases spanning the gap. Germline V gene sequence: CDR1 MNHEY, CDR2 SMNVEV (reference sequence). This CDR3 is built from 13 residues. In nucleotides, the CDR3 is TGTGCCAGCAGTCCACAGTTTGGGTCACCCCTCCACTTT. Encoded protein: CASSPQFGSPLHF.

V gene TRBV5-1 combines with J gene TRBJ2-1; 13 bases are a match to TRBD2. The CDR3 runs to 15 residues. With 3 bases clipped from V and 10 bases from J, the junction kept 7 bases outside the gene matches. Germline-derived CDR1 and CDR2 are SGHRS and YFSETQ. CDR3 DNA: TGCGCCAGCAGCTCCACTAGCGGGGGGGCGCGGGAGCAGTTCTTC. Amino acid sequence: CASSSTSGGAREQFF.

The chain links TRBV7-2 to TRBJ2-1; D not certain. Germline CDR1 reads SGHTA; CDR2 reads FQGNSA. The CDR3 consists of 14 residues. Trimming pared 1 base from V and 3 bases from J, leaving 7 bases between. CDR3 sequence reads: CASSLVPSYNEQFF. In DNA form, the CDR3 reads TGTGCCAGCAGCTTAGTTCCGAGCTACAATGAGCAGTTCTTC.

Regarding this clone: The same CDR3 is also encoded by other DNA sequences in this sample. This chain uses TRBV5-1 with TRBJ1-1, with TRBD1 identical over 8 bases. The CDR3 sequence is 15 residues long. The V segment lost 1 base and the J segment 1 base; nucleotides outside the gene matches: 3. Germline CDR1 SGHRS, CDR2 YFSETQ. DNA for the CDR3: TGCGCCAGCAGCTTGTTGGGACAGGCGAACACTGAAGCTTTCTTT. Translation: CASSLLGQANTEAFF. Together with reference TRBV5-1 and TRBJ1-1, the CDR3 gives the full variable domain: KAGVTQTPRYLIKTRGQQVTLSCSPISGHRSVSWYQQTPGQGLQFLFEYFSETQRNKGNFPGRFSGRQFSNSRSEMNVSTLELGDSALYLCASSLLGQANTEAFFGQGTRLTVV.

CDR3 DNA: TGTGCCAGCAGCGTAGGGGGAGCCAACAATGAGCAGTTCTTC. Protein: CASSVGGANNEQFF. The rearrangement links TRBV9 to TRBJ2-1; a possible D gene is TRBD2 (5 bases). CDR1 and CDR2 from the germline V gene are SGDLS and YYNGEE. There are 14 residues in the CDR3. V lost 0 bases and J 5 bases, leaving 9 bases between the germline ends.

The rearrangement links TRBV19 to TRBJ2-1; 8 nucleotides agree with TRBD1. From germline, CDR1 is LNHDA and CDR2 SQIVND (reference sequence). Unmatched junction bases numbered 18, after V lost 9 bases and J lost 2 bases. This CDR3 is 18 amino acids long. DNA for the CDR3: TGTGCCAGACCCAGGGGGCGGAATTCCCCTCAGCCCTACAATGAGCAGTTCTTC. It codes for CARPRGRNSPQPYNEQFF.

This chain connects TRBV5-4 to TRBJ1-4; D is possibly TRBD1 (6 bases). The CDR3 covers 15 residues. Germline V gives CDR1 SGHNT, CDR2 YYREEE (reference sequence). V was pared by 4 bases and J by 7 bases, with 17 bases between. The CDR3 DNA is TGTGCCAGCAGCACTCTCGGGACAAAGGGTGAAAAACTGTTTTTT. It specifies CASSTLGTKGEKLFF.

The chain employs TRBV25-1 and TRBJ1-1, with D hard to call. This CDR3 region has 14 residues. Germline V gene sequence: CDR1 MGHDK, CDR2 SYGVNS. V was trimmed by 6 bases and J by 1 base, leaving 12 bases between them. The CDR3 DNA reads TGTGCCAGCAGAGACACCACCACGAACACTGAAGCTTTCTTT. Its translation is CASRDTTTNTEAFF.